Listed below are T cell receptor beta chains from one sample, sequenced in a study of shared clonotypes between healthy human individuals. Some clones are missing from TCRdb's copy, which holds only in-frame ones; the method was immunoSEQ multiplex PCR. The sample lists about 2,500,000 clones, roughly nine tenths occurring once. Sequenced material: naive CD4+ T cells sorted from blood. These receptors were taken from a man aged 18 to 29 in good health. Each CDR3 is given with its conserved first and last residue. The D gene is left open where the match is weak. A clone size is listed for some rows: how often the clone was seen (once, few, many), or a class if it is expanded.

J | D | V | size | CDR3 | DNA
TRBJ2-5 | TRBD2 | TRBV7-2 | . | CASSLALPAGGLFDETQYF | TGTGCCAGCAGCTTAGCGCTCCCAGCGGGAGGGCTATTCGACGAGACCCAGTACTTC
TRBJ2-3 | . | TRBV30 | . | CAWSVVSTDTQYF | TGTGCCTGGAGTGTAGTATCCACAGATACGCAGTATTTT
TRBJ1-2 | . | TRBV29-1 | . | CSVEVPTGTRYGYTF | TGCAGCGTTGAAGTTCCTACAGGGACACGATATGGCTACACCTTC
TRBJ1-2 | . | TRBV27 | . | CASSLSQTAVYGYTF | TGTGCCAGCAGTTTATCGCAAACGGCCGTCTATGGCTACACCTTC
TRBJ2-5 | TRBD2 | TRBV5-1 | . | CASSRGSSGSLETQYF | TGCGCCAGCAGCCGTGGGTCTAGCGGGAGTCTAGAGACCCAGTACTTC
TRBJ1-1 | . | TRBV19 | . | CASSEQVNTEAFF | TGTGCCAGTAGTGAACAGGTTAACACTGAAGCTTTCTTT
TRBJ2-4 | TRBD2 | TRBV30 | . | CAWTSWGGSSGSLAKNIQYF | TGTGCCTGGACCTCCTGGGGTGGGTCTAGCGGGTCCCTAGCCAAAAACATTCAGTACTTC
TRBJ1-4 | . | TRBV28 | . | CASSFLGNEKLFF | TGTGCCAGCAGTTTCTTGGGTAATGAAAAACTGTTTTTT
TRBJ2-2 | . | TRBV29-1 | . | CSVEGSRAGNTGELFF | TGCAGCGTTGAAGGGTCCAGGGCGGGTAACACCGGGGAGCTGTTTTTT
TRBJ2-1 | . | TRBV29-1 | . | CSVVGASPSFLYNEQFF | TGCAGCGTTGTTGGTGCTAGCCCATCATTCCTATACAATGAGCAGTTCTTC
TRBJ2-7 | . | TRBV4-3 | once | CASSQAPGGPNLREQYF | TGCGCCAGCAGCCAAGCTCCCGGAGGGCCCAACCTGCGGGAGCAGTACTTC
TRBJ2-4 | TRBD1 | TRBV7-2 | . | CASSGQGSNIQYF | TGTGCCAGCAGTGGACAGGGTTCAAACATTCAGTACTTC
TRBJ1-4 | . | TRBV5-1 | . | CASKETDATNEKLFF | TGCGCCAGCAAAGAGACGGATGCAACTAATGAAAAACTGTTTTTT
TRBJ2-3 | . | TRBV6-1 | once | CASRRHDTQYF | TGTGCCAGCAGGCGGCACGATACGCAGTATTTT
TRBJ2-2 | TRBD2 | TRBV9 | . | CASSVAASGGRKNTGELFF | TGTGCCAGCAGCGTAGCAGCTAGCGGGGGCCGAAAGAACACCGGGGAGCTGTTTTTT
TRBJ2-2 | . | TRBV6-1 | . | CASSEWGLLTGELFF | TGTGCCAGCAGTGAATGGGGACTCCTCACCGGGGAGCTGTTTTTT
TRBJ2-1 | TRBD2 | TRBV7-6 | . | CASSVSGIGYNEQFF | TGTGCCAGCAGCGTCAGCGGGATCGGGTACAATGAGCAGTTCTTC
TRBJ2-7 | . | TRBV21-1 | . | CASSTGDSSTYEQYF | TGTGCCAGCAGCACCGGAGACAGCTCCACCTACGAGCAGTACTTC
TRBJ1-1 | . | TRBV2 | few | CASSVGRMPEAFF | TGTGCCAGCAGTGTAGGGCGTATGCCTGAAGCTTTCTTT
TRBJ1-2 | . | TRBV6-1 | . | CASSEKLGVSGYTF | TGTGCCAGCAGTGAAAAACTTGGGGTAAGCGGCTACACCTTC
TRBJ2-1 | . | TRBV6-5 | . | CASSYLYEQFF | TGTGCCAGCAGTTATCTTTATGAGCAGTTCTTC
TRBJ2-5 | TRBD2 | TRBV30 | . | CAWSVRRTSGAEETQYF | TGTGCCTGGAGTGTACGGAGGACTAGCGGAGCCGAAGAGACCCAGTACTTC
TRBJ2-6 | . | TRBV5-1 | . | CASSLEAAGANVLTF | TGCGCCAGCAGCTTGGAGGCAGCTGGGGCCAACGTCCTGACTTTC
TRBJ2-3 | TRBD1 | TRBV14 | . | CASSEGTGRDTQYF | TGTGCCAGCAGCGAAGGGACAGGGCGAGATACGCAGTATTTT
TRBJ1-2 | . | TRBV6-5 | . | CASSPIIGGYGYTF | TGTGCCAGCAGTCCGATCATCGGCGGATATGGCTACACCTTC
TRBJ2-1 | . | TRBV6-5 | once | CASSYDGVNSYNEQFF | TGTGCCAGCAGTTACGATGGGGTCAACTCCTACAATGAGCAGTTCTTC
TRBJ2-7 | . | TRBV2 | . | CASSDGLVSYEQYF | TGTGCCAGCAGTGACGGCCTAGTCTCCTACGAGCAGTACTTC
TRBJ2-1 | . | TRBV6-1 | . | CAGRRGERYNEQFF | TGTGCCGGCCGAAGGGGGGAGCGATACAATGAGCAGTTCTTC
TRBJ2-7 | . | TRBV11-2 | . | CASSLKGSSSYEQYF | TGTGCCAGCAGCTTAAAAGGGTCCAGCTCCTACGAGCAGTACTTC
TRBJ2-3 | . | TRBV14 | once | CASSQGIITDTQYF | TGTGCCAGCAGCCAAGGGATAATAACAGATACGCAGTATTTT
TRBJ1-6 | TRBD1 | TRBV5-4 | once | CASSLAKEGAYSPLHF | TGTGCCAGCAGCTTGGCCAAGGAGGGGGCTTATTCACCCCTCCACTTT
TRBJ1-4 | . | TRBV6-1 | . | CASRRSIANEKLFF | TGTGCCAGCAGGAGGAGTATAGCTAATGAAAAACTGTTTTTT
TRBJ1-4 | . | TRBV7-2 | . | CASTWSGTNEKLFF | TGTGCCAGTACCTGGTCGGGAACTAATGAAAAACTGTTTTTT
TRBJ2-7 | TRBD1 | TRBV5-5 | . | CASSVRDRLSPDEQYF | TGTGCCAGCAGCGTCCGGGACAGGTTATCCCCGGACGAGCAGTACTTC
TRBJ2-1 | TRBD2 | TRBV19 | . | CASSIDGSGSNNEQFF | TGTGCCAGTAGTATAGACGGTAGCGGGAGCAACAATGAGCAGTTCTTC
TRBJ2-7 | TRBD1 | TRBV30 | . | CAWSSMDRGLWEQYF | TGTGCCTGGAGTTCGATGGACAGGGGGCTATGGGAGCAGTACTTC
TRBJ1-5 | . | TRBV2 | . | CASKIYSNQPQHF | TGTGCCAGCAAGATATATAGCAATCAGCCCCAGCATTTT
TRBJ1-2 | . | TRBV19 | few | CASSPHGDYGYTF | TGTGCCAGTAGTCCTCATGGGGACTATGGCTACACCTTC
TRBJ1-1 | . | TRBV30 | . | CAWSVSFNTEAFF | TGTGCCTGGAGTGTGAGCTTCAACACTGAAGCTTTCTTT
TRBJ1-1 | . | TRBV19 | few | CASSIEPGTEAFF | TGTGCCAGTAGTATAGAACCGGGGACTGAAGCTTTCTTT
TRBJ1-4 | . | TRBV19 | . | CASSMPQGPKEKLFF | TGTGCCAGTAGTATGCCCCAAGGTCCTAAGGAAAAACTGTTTTTT
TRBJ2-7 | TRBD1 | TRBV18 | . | CASSRTGTGVSFDEQYF | TGTGCCAGCTCACGAACCGGGACAGGGGTTAGCTTCGACGAGCAGTACTTC
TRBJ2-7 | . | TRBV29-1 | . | CSVGGGPYEQYF | TGCAGCGTTGGTGGGGGGCCCTACGAGCAGTACTTC
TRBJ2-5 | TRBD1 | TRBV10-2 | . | CASREAGGFSETQYF | TGCGCCAGCAGGGAGGCAGGGGGCTTTTCGGAGACCCAGTACTTC
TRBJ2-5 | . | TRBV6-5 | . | CASSYEGGRRETQYF | TGTGCCAGCAGTTACGAGGGGGGGAGGAGAGAGACCCAGTACTTC
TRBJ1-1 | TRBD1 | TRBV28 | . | CASSTTGGARTEAFF | TGTGCCAGCAGTACCACAGGGGGCGCGAGGACTGAAGCTTTCTTT
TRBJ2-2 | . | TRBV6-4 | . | CASSEQYTGELFF | TGTGCCAGCAGTGAGCAGTACACCGGGGAGCTGTTTTTT
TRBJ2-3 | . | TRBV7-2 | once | CASSTDLDRGTDTQYF | TGTGCCAGCAGCACTGACCTGGACAGAGGCACAGATACGCAGTATTTT
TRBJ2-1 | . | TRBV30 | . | CAWRPVVNEQFF | TGTGCCTGGAGGCCTGTGGTCAATGAGCAGTTCTTC
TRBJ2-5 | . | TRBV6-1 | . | CASSTNRVSAETQYF | TGTGCCAGCAGTACCAACAGGGTTAGTGCGGAGACCCAGTACTTC
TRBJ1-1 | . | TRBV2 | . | CASSTHLPQAFF | TGTGCCAGTTCGACCCACCTCCCCCAAGCTTTCTTT